These T cell receptor beta chains were read from a single sample in a study of cytomegalovirus exposure and HLA in healthy donors. The method was immunoSEQ multiplex PCR; TCRdb's version includes in-frame clones alone and lacks a portion of them. The table shows fewer than 250,000 clones, with 60% to 80% occurring only once. Sequencing was performed on PBMCs. These TCRs come from a male donor in good health and CMV-seronegative. Each CDR3 is given with its conserved first and last residue. A D gene is named only where the DNA matches it firmly. Only some rows state a clone size, as once, few, many or a class for expanded clones.

TRBV27	TRBJ2-7	TRBD1	NA	TGTGCCAGCAGTTCCCGACAGGGGACCTCCTACGAGCAGTACTTC	CASSSRQGTSYEQYF
TRBV7-9	TRBJ2-7	NA	few	TGTGCCAGCAGACCCAAAGAGGGGGGGGCAAGAGAGCAGTACTTC	CASRPKEGGAREQYF
TRBV6-5	TRBJ2-5	NA	once	TGTGCCAGCAGTTGGCGGGGCCCTGGAGGGACCCAGTACTTC	CASSWRGPGGTQYF
TRBV10-1	TRBJ2-5	NA	few	TGCGCCAGTGCCCTGGGGGGTAGCGGTCAAGAGACCCAGTACTTC	CASALGGSGQETQYF
TRBV5-1	TRBJ2-5	TRBD1	NA	TGCGCCAGCGCCATCACCCCTCAAACAGGGGGGGAGACCCAGTACTTC	CASAITPQTGGETQYF
TRBV4-2	TRBJ2-3	NA	NA	TGTGCCAGCAGCCCCTCTAACGCGGGATCCACAGATACGCAGTATTTT	CASSPSNAGSTDTQYF
TRBV4-1	TRBJ1-5	NA	few	TGCGCCAGCAGCCAAGTTCTAACAGGGACGAGCAATCAGCCCCAGCATTTT	CASSQVLTGTSNQPQHF
TRBV18	TRBJ2-1	TRBD2	few	TGTGCCAGCTCACCGGGACTAGCGGGAGGGCCCTCCAATGAGCAGTTCTTC	CASSPGLAGGPSNEQFF
TRBV6-1	TRBJ1-4	TRBD1	NA	TGTGCCAGCAGTATTGCCGGCAGGGGGCGTGAAAAACTGTTTTTT	CASSIAGRGREKLFF
TRBV25-1	TRBJ2-2	TRBD1	NA	TGTGCCAGCAGTGGAGGACAGGGGGCGTTCACCGGGGAGCTGTTTTTT	CASSGGQGAFTGELFF
TRBV7-9	TRBJ2-1	NA	NA	TGTTCCAGCAGCCCAACCAGTGGGACACCTCTATCCTACAATGAGCAGTTCTTC	CSSSPTSGTPLSYNEQFF
TRBV5-4	TRBJ2-3	NA	NA	TGTGCCAGCAGCTTGTCTGGGGGGTCCACAGATACGCAGTATTTT	CASSLSGGSTDTQYF
TRBV7-2	TRBJ2-5	TRBD2	once	TGTGCCAGCAGCTCCGGGGGGGGAGTACAAGAGACCCAGTACTTC	CASSSGGGVQETQYF
TRBV19	TRBJ2-7	TRBD2	NA	TGTGCCAGTAGTCCGACTAGCGGGGGCTCCTACGAGCAGTACTTC	CASSPTSGGSYEQYF
TRBV19	TRBJ1-1	NA	once	TGTGCCAGTAGTATACTGGGGGCGAACACTGAAGCTTTCTTT	CASSILGANTEAFF